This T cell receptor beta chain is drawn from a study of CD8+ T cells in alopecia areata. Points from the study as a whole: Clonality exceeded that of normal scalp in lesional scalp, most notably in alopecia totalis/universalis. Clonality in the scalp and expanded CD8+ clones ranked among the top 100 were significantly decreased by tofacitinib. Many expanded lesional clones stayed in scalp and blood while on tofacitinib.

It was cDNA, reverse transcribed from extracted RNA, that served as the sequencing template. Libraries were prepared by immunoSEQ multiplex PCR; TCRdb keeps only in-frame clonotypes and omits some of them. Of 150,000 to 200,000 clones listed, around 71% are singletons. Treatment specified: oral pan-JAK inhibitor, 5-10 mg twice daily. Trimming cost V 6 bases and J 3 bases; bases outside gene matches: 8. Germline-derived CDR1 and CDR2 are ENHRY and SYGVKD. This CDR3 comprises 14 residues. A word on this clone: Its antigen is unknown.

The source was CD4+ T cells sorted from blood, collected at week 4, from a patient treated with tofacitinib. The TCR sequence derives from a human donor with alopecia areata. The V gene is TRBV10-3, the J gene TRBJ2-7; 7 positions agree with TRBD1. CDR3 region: CAISARDRDYEQYF. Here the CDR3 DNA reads TGTGCCATCAGCGCCCGGGACAGAGACTACGAGCAGTACTTC.